These 27 T cell receptor beta chains came from one sample sequenced in a study of identical twins. TCRdb re-analysed the 5' RACE reads in MiXCR, keeping a single row per CDR3 protein. The sample has 1.5 million to 2 million distinct CDR3 sequences, 32% seen once. The sequenced material came from cord blood. The receptors stem from a newborn girl in good health.

CDR3 nucleotides: TGCAGCGTTGGGGACAGGGGACATGGCTACACCTTC. As protein: CSVGDRGHGYTF. The chain recombines TRBV29-1 with TRBJ1-2, with 10 nucleotides matching TRBD1. CDR3 size: 12 residues. Germline trimming cut 4 bases from V and 6 bases from J; bases unmatched to any gene: 2. Germline V gene data show CDR1 as SQVTM and CDR2 as ANQGSEA.

This clonotype was counted only a few times. The chain uses TRBV7-2 and TRBJ2-5, with TRBD1 matching 8 bases. The length of the CDR3 is 15 residues. CDR1 and CDR2 from the germline V gene are SGHTA and FQGNSA. Trimming removed 0 bases from V and 3 bases from J; junction bases left unmatched: 3. As DNA, the CDR3 is TGTGCCAGCAGCTTAGCTTGGACAGGGAAAGAGACCCAGTACTTC. Translating it yields CASSLAWTGKETQYF.

The genes are TRBV6-5 and TRBJ1-1; no clear D gene. The germline V gene encodes CDR1 MNHEY and CDR2 SVGAGI. V was pared by 0 bases and J by 0 bases, with 8 bases between. This CDR3 spans 15 amino acids. As DNA, the CDR3 is TGTGCCAGCAGTTACTCGGGAAGCATGAACACTGAAGCTTTCTTT. Its translation is CASSYSGSMNTEAFF.

The V and J genes are TRBV6-6 and TRBJ2-7; tentative D call: TRBD1 (6 bases). The CDR3 contains 14 residues. V dropped 7 bases and J dropped 4 bases, with 17 bases sitting between them. CDR1 MNHNY and CDR2 SVGAGI come from the germline V gene (reference sequence). CDR3: CASTVDRSPYEQYF. The CDR3 DNA reads as TGTGCCAGCACCGTCGACAGGTCTCCTTACGAGCAGTACTTC.

This clonotype has just a few counts. This chain connects TRBV3-1 to TRBJ2-4; 9 bases agree with TRBD2. Germline CDR1 LGHDT, CDR2 YNNKEL (reference sequence). Germline trimming cut 2 bases from V and 8 bases from J; bases unmatched to any gene: 13. The CDR3 length is 17 residues. In DNA form, the CDR3 reads TGTGCCAGCAGCCAAAGAAGACATAGCGGGAGTTGGGACATTCAGTACTTC. Its protein is CASSQRRHSGSWDIQYF.

The rearrangement links TRBV19 to TRBJ2-3, with D perhaps TRBD2 (5 bases). Trimming removed 7 bases from V and 0 bases from J, with 14 bases in between. Germline assignment: CDR1 LNHDA and CDR2 SQIVND (reference sequence). CDR3 length equals 15 residues. CDR3 region: CASTLSVTSTDTQYF. The CDR3 bases are TGTGCCAGTACCCTTAGCGTCACTAGCACAGATACGCAGTATTTT.

This clonotype was detected only a few times. This chain links TRBV25-1 with TRBJ2-5; D may match TRBD1 or TRBD2 (5 bases each). The CDR3 consists of 14 residues. V lost 1 base to trimming and J lost 7 bases, with 13 bases between them. Germline V gene sequence: CDR1 MGHDK, CDR2 SYGVNS. The CDR3 DNA follows: TGTGCCAGCAGTGAATTTCGGGACCGTTCGACCCAGTACTTC. Its protein is CASSEFRDRSTQYF. The full variable domain, in which reference TRBV25-1 and TRBJ2-5 provide the parts outside the CDR3, is EADIYQTPRYLVIGTGKKITLECSQTMGHDKMYWYQQDPGMELHLIHYSYGVNSTEKGDLSSESTVSRIRTEHFPLTLESARPSHTSQYLCASSEFRDRSTQYFGPGTRLLVL.

This clonotype was picked up a small number of times. The rearrangement joins TRBV20-1 to TRBJ2-7; 8 bases match TRBD1. Germline V gene sequence: CDR1 DFQATT, CDR2 SNEGSKA (reference sequence). J was trimmed by 0 bases and V by 5 bases; bases with no gene match: 9. The CDR3 runs 15 residues. CDR3 sequence reads: CSALLPGQASYEQYF. In DNA form, the CDR3 reads TGCAGTGCTTTGCTACCGGGACAGGCCTCCTACGAGCAGTACTTC.

V is TRBV7-2 and J is TRBJ2-1, with D unresolved. The CDR3 spans 15 residues. Looked up from germline, CDR1 is SGHTA and CDR2 is FQGNSA. The ends were cut back, 0 bases at V and 4 bases at J, with 10 bases in the middle. The CDR3 protein is CASSLAQAPYNEQFF. The DNA for the CDR3 is TGTGCCAGCAGCTTAGCGCAGGCACCTTACAATGAGCAGTTCTTC.

Worth noting for this clonotype: Possible read error: a much larger clone is one base away. The genes are TRBV5-1 and TRBJ2-5, with TRBD2 identical over 11 bases. Germline V gene lookup returns CDR1 SGHRS and CDR2 YFSETQ. The CDR3 is 15 amino acids. CDR3 sequence: CASSLLAGVQGTQYF. CDR3 DNA sequence: TGCGCCAGCAGCTTACTAGCGGGGGTCCAAGGGACCCAGTACTTC.

The genes are TRBV6-2 or TRBV6-3 and TRBJ2-1; TRBD2 agrees at 8 bases. V shed 7 bases, J shed 8 bases, and the junction held 7 bases outside the gene matches. The CDR3 is 13 amino acids. Germline-derived CDR1 and CDR2 are MNHEY and SVGEGT. CDR3 bases: TGTGCCAGCATAAAGCGGGAGCGGGATGAGCAGTTCTTC. It specifies CASIKRERDEQFF.

The J gene is TRBJ2-3, the V gene TRBV7-6; D might be TRBD1 or TRBD2, each matching 6 bases. In germline, CDR1 is SGHVS, CDR2 FNYEAQ. This CDR3 is 17 amino acids long. The V end was cut by 0 bases, the J end by 0 bases, with 13 bases between. CDR3 residues: CASSLALRGASTDTQYF. DNA for the CDR3: TGTGCCAGCAGCTTAGCGCTAAGGGGGGCCAGCACAGATACGCAGTATTTT.

The gene calls are TRBV7-8 and TRBJ1-4, with TRBD1 matching 8 bases. J was trimmed by 7 bases and V by 4 bases; bases with no gene match: 8. Germline values: CDR1 SGHVS, CDR2 FQNEAQ. The CDR3 is 15 amino acids. As DNA, the CDR3 is TGTGCCAGCAGCTCACGACAGGGGCGAGGTGAAAAACTGTTTTTT. Protein: CASSSRQGRGEKLFF. The whole variable domain, remainder taken from reference TRBV7-8 and TRBJ1-4, is GAGVSQSPRYKVAKRGQDVALRCDPISGHVSLFWYQQALGQGPEFLTYFQNEAQLDKSGLPSDRFFAERPEGSVSTLKIQRTQQEDSAVYLCASSSRQGRGEKLFFGSGTQLSVL.

The chain employs TRBV10-3 and TRBJ1-4; 7 bases agree with TRBD1. V was clipped by 6 bases and J by 7 bases; unmatched bases: 8. The CDR3 has 14 residues. Germline V CDR1 and CDR2: ENHRY, SYGVKD. The CDR3 DNA sequence: TGTGCCATCAGCCGGGACAGTTTGCGTGAAAAACTGTTTTTT. This sequence encodes CAISRDSLREKLFF.

The chain recombines TRBV20-1 with TRBJ2-3; 7 bases align to TRBD2. The germline CDR1 and CDR2 sequences are DFQATT and SNEGSKA (reference sequence). Trimming took 3 bases from V and 4 from J; bases not matched to a gene: 7. The CDR3 consists of 14 residues. The CDR3 loop is CSASWYLAADTQYF. In nucleotides, the CDR3 is TGCAGTGCTAGTTGGTACCTAGCGGCAGATACGCAGTATTTT.

The chain carries TRBV9 and TRBJ1-2; 7 bases align to TRBD1. The CDR3 loop spans 13 amino acids. The V and J ends lost 3 bases and 8 bases, in that order; junction bases with no gene match: 7. Germline CDR1 and CDR2: SGDLS and YYNGEE. This CDR3 is CASSEGQTIGYTF. CDR3 bases: TGTGCCAGCAGCGAGGGACAGACGATAGGCTACACCTTC.

The CDR3 region is CSAGTPNEQFF. CDR3 in DNA: TGCAGTGCTGGGACTCCCAATGAGCAGTTCTTC. The chain uses TRBV20-1 and TRBJ2-1; TRBD2 is a possible D gene (6 bases). The CDR3 is made up of 11 amino acids. Germline CDR1 is DFQATT and CDR2 is SNEGSKA (reference sequence). Trimming took 5 bases from V and 6 from J, leaving 8 bases between them.

This clonotype has only a few counts. The rearrangement uses TRBV7-9 and TRBJ2-3, with TRBD2 as a possible D gene (5 bases). V lost 5 bases, J lost 9 bases, and 9 bases lay in between. Germline-derived CDR1 and CDR2 are SEHNR and FQNEAQ (reference sequence). This CDR3 contains 11 residues. CDR3 in amino acids: CASSTPGTQYF. CDR3 nucleotide sequence: TGTGCCAGCAGCACCCCGGGGACGCAGTATTTT.

The genes are TRBV3-1 and TRBJ2-5; 10 bases map to TRBD2. This CDR3 spans 15 amino acids. V shed 0 bases, J shed 6 bases, and the junction held 4 bases outside the gene matches. Germline CDR1 and CDR2: LGHDT and YNNKEL (reference sequence). The DNA of the CDR3 is TGTGCCAGCAGCCAAGATTGGGGACTAGCGCAGACCCAGTACTTC. Translation: CASSQDWGLAQTQYF.

This clonotype came up once. The rearrangement joins TRBV18 to TRBJ2-7; weak D call: TRBD2 (5 bases). Germline V gives CDR1 KGHSH, CDR2 LQKENI. V was pared by 2 bases and J by 3 bases, with 14 bases between. The CDR3 covers 15 residues. CDR3 nucleotide sequence: TGTGCCAGCTCACCAACAGTGAGGGCGGACTACGAGCAGTACTTC. It encodes CASSPTVRADYEQYF.

This clonotype was seen more than once but under ten times. V and J are TRBV28 and TRBJ2-1; D not certain. This CDR3 is 14 amino acids long. Germline V lookup: CDR1 MDHEN, CDR2 SYDVKM. V was cut by 6 bases and J by 10 bases, with 19 bases left in between. The CDR3: CASRTPGPQREQFF. The CDR3 DNA follows: TGTGCCAGCAGAACCCCCGGCCCCCAACGGGAGCAGTTCTTC.

This clonotype occurred a few times. The rearrangement links TRBV6-4 to TRBJ2-1; TRBD1 or TRBD2 may be the D gene (5 bases each). The V end was cut by 0 bases, the J end by 7 bases, with 13 bases between. This CDR3 region has 15 residues. CDR1 MRHNA and CDR2 SNTAGT come from the germline V gene. The DNA of the CDR3 is TGTGCCAGCAGTGACTCGGGGACGCCCCCGAATGAGCAGTTCTTC. It is translated as CASSDSGTPPNEQFF.

This chain joins TRBV28 and TRBJ2-1; TRBD1 is a possible D gene (7 bases). This CDR3 spans 14 amino acids. Per the germline V gene, CDR1 is MDHEN and CDR2 is SYDVKM. The germline V and J ends were trimmed by 2 bases and 6 bases, with 11 bases remaining between them. CDR3 sequence reads: CASSLAGQINEQFF. CDR3 nucleotides: TGTGCCAGCAGTTTAGCGGGACAGATCAATGAGCAGTTCTTC.

The gene calls are TRBV10-3 and TRBJ1-2, with 9 bases matching TRBD1. The CDR3 extends over 18 amino acids. V was pared by 0 bases and J by 0 bases, with 8 bases of the junction left unmatched. Looked up from germline, CDR1 is ENHRY and CDR2 is SYGVKD. The CDR3 DNA is TGTGCCATCAGTGAGTCGATTGGACAGGGGCCCCCTAACTATGGCTACACCTTC. Its translation: CAISESIGQGPPNYGYTF.

This clonotype was detected many times. This CDR3 is CSVRLASYNEQFF. DNA of the CDR3: TGCAGTGTGAGGCTAGCGAGCTACAATGAGCAGTTCTTC. The chain is built from TRBV20-1 and TRBJ2-1, with D perhaps TRBD2 (6 bases). V lost 7 bases and J lost 3, with 13 bases in between. The germline V gene has CDR1 DFQATT and CDR2 SNEGSKA (reference sequence). The CDR3 consists of 13 residues.

CDR3 nucleotides: TGTGCCAGCAGCCAAGGGTACGAGGCAGATACGCAGTATTTT. This sequence encodes CASSQGYEADTQYF. V gene TRBV4-2 combines with J gene TRBJ2-3; the D is unclear. The germline V and J ends were trimmed by 1 base and 4 bases, with 9 bases remaining between them. The CDR3 totals 14 residues. Germline V CDR1 and CDR2: LGHNA, YNFKEQ.

The V gene is TRBV5-1, the J gene TRBJ2-4; D is unresolved. The DNA end is more similar to TRBJ2-7, so the J call may be wrong. Germline lookup yields CDR1 SGHRS and CDR2 YFSETQ. CDR3 size: 12 residues. CDR3 nucleotides: TGCGCCAGCAGCTCGAACCTTTACGAGCAGTACTTC. Translation: CASSSNLYEQYF.